Below, 24 T cell receptor beta chains from the same sample are listed, as sequenced in a study of siplizumab effects on memory and regulatory T cells. The assay was immunoSEQ multiplex PCR, and TCRdb's table has in-frame clones only and misses some. This table has approximately 90,000 clones, 94% appearing once. The sequenced material came from non-Treg CD4+ T cells sorted from blood. Receptors originate from a human donor in good health.

This clone showed up just once. The chain combines TRBV19 with TRBJ2-5, with D possibly being TRBD2 (5 bases). Germline V gene sequence: CDR1 LNHDA, CDR2 SQIVND (reference sequence). The CDR3 has 13 residues. Trimming pared 3 bases from V and 5 bases from J, leaving 10 bases between. The DNA for the CDR3 is TGTGCCAGTAGTATGACTACAACGGAGACCCAGTACTTC. It translates to CASSMTTTETQYF.

This clone was recorded only once. This rearrangement joins TRBV11-2 to TRBJ2-1; TRBD1 aligns across 8 bases. This CDR3 contains 17 residues. Unmatched junction bases numbered 11, after V lost 1 base and J lost 6 bases. CDR1 is SGHAT, CDR2 FQNNGV, per germline. The CDR3 DNA reads TGTGCCAGCAGCTTAGTGGCCGGGACGGACAGGGCCAATGAGCAGTTCTTC. It encodes CASSLVAGTDRANEQFF.

This clone was detected once. The rearrangement links TRBV5-8 to TRBJ2-4; D perhaps matches TRBD2 (6 bases). This CDR3 comprises 16 residues. Germline V gene data show CDR1 as SGHTS and CDR2 as YDEGEE. Trimming shortened V by 4 bases and J by 2 bases, and 16 bases separated the two germline ends. The CDR3 sequence: CASSRKGGPTKNIQYF. The CDR3 region has the DNA TGTGCCAGCAGCCGGAAGGGAGGTCCCACCAAAAACATTCAGTACTTC. Full variable domain (remainder filled in from reference TRBV5-8 and TRBJ2-4): EAGVTQSPTHLIKTRGQQATLRCSPISGHTSVYWYQQALGLGLQFLLWYDEGEERNRGNFPPRFSGRQFPNYSSELNVNALELEDSALYLCASSRKGGPTKNIQYFGAGTRLSVL.

V usage is TRBV7-9 and J usage is TRBJ2-3; 8 bases are shared with TRBD2. The CDR3 totals 13 residues. The trim removed 11 bases at V and 6 bases at J, leaving 10 bases unmatched. CDR1 is SEHNR, CDR2 FQNEAQ, per germline (reference sequence). The CDR3: CAVVGGAMDTQYF. The CDR3 region has the DNA TGTGCCGTAGTCGGGGGGGCCATGGATACGCAGTATTTT. Filled out from reference TRBV7-9 and TRBJ2-3, the complete variable domain reads DTGVSQNPRHKITKRGQNVTFRCDPISEHNRLYWYRQTLGQGPEFLTYFQNEAQLEKSRLLSDRFSAERPKGSFSTLEIQRTEQGDSAMYLCAVVGGAMDTQYFGPGTRLTVL.

This clone is a singleton in its sample. The chain is built from TRBV5-1 and TRBJ2-3; possibly TRBD1 or TRBD2 for D (5 bases each). Looked up from germline, CDR1 is SGHRS and CDR2 is YFSETQ. V was clipped by 1 base and J by 3 bases, with 12 bases between them. The CDR3 extends over 15 amino acids. CDR3 loop: CASSLQGRWTDTQYF. The CDR3 bases are TGCGCCAGCAGCTTGCAGGGACGTTGGACAGATACGCAGTATTTT.

V and J are TRBV27 and TRBJ1-1; D ambiguous. Per the germline V gene, CDR1 is MNHEY and CDR2 is SMNVEV (reference sequence). Trimming removed 5 bases at V and 4 bases at J, with 20 bases between. The CDR3 extends over 16 amino acids. In DNA, the CDR3 is TGTGCCAGCAGTCCCCGACCGACGGGGTGGGGCACTGAAGCTTTCTTT. Translation gives CASSPRPTGWGTEAFF.

The chain has TRBV30 and TRBJ2-5; D may be TRBD1 or TRBD2 (6 bases each). Germline V gene lookup returns CDR1 GTSNPN and CDR2 SVGIG (reference sequence). V lost 3 bases to trimming and J lost 1 base, with 18 bases between them. The CDR3 covers 16 residues. CDR3 coding DNA: TGTGCCTGGAGCTCGATGGAGGGACAATCCCAAGAGACCCAGTACTTC. Amino acid sequence: CAWSSMEGQSQETQYF.

The chain uses TRBV6-5 and TRBJ2-1, with D maybe TRBD2 (6 bases). Deletions cut 7 bases from V and 1 base from J, with 14 bases between. The CDR3 contains 15 residues. Germline values: CDR1 MNHEY, CDR2 SVGAGI. In DNA form, the CDR3 reads TGTGCCAGCACTGACCTGGGGGGATCCTACAATGAGCAGTTCTTC. Translated, it gives CASTDLGGSYNEQFF.

CDR3 nucleotide sequence: TGTGCCAGTACCACGAAGGGATGGATGAACACTGAAGCTTTCTTT. This codes for CASTTKGWMNTEAFF. J is TRBJ1-1 and V is TRBV19; no reliable D call. V was cut by 7 bases and J by 0 bases, with 15 bases left in between. The CDR3 has 15 amino acids. Germline V lookup: CDR1 LNHDA, CDR2 SQIVND (reference sequence). Complete variable domain (other parts from reference TRBV19 and TRBJ1-1): DGGITQSPKYLFRKEGQNVTLSCEQNLNHDAMYWYRQDPGQGLRLIYYSQIVNDFQKGDIAEGYSVSREKKESFPLTVTSAQKNPTAFYLCASTTKGWMNTEAFFGQGTRLTVV.

This clone was seen once. This chain joins TRBV30 and TRBJ1-1; weak D call: TRBD1 (5 bases). V shed 8 bases and J shed 1 base, with 17 bases lying between them. This CDR3 is built from 14 residues. Germline CDR1 reads GTSNPN; CDR2 reads SVGIG (reference sequence). CDR3 loop: CARWGPGANTEAFF. The CDR3 region has the DNA TGTGCCCGTTGGGGTCCTGGGGCGAACACTGAAGCTTTCTTT.

This rearrangement joins TRBV6-5 to TRBJ1-1; 8 nucleotides align to TRBD1. The CDR3 has 14 residues. Looked up from germline, CDR1 is MNHEY and CDR2 is SVGAGI. Losses at the gene ends were 6 bases for V and 5 bases for J; bases not matched to a gene: 8. The CDR3 protein is CASSQDRGRTEAFF. The DNA of the CDR3 is TGTGCCAGCAGCCAAGACAGGGGTCGAACTGAAGCTTTCTTT.

V usage is TRBV19 and J usage is TRBJ2-7; 7 bases are shared with TRBD1. The CDR3 is made up of 18 amino acids. V lost 5 bases, J lost 1 base, and 17 bases stayed unmatched. CDR1 is LNHDA and CDR2 is SQIVND in the germline V gene (reference sequence). As DNA, the CDR3 is TGTGCCAGTAGTCTACGGGACAGTCCCGGGTCCCAATCCTACGAGCAGTACTTC. It specifies CASSLRDSPGSQSYEQYF.

This chain links TRBV6-5 with TRBJ2-5; D remains ambiguous. This CDR3 region has 14 residues. Germline values: CDR1 MNHEY, CDR2 SVGAGI. V lost 4 bases and J lost 4, with 13 bases in between. The CDR3 sequence is CASSSLDEGETQYF. CDR3 sequence (DNA): TGTGCCAGCAGTTCACTGGATGAAGGAGAGACCCAGTACTTC.

This rearrangement joins TRBV10-3 to TRBJ2-7; 10 positions match TRBD2. V shed 10 bases and J 2 bases; nucleotides not matched to a gene: 14. The CDR3 is made up of 16 amino acids. Germline lookup yields CDR1 ENHRY and CDR2 SYGVKD. The CDR3 sequence: CATLGYSGRSPYEQYF. The CDR3 DNA reads TGTGCCACCCTCGGATATAGCGGGAGGTCCCCCTACGAGCAGTACTTC.

About this clone itself: The final CDR3 position lacks the conserved phenylalanine or tryptophan, pointing to a likely read error. No DNA is shown, since the ends of the CDR3 on it are uncertain; the CDR3 is the one TCRdb lists. The rearrangement uses TRBV5-6 and TRBJ1-1. Germline V gives CDR1 SGHDT, CDR2 YYEEEE. The CDR3 comprises 13 residues, both ends counted. This chain's CDR3 is CASSIRDGSRRHI.

The CDR3 DNA reads TGTGCCAATGTAGGGCGTAAGGGGCAGGTGAGCACTGAAGCTTTCTTT. Its protein is CANVGRKGQVSTEAFF. This chain uses TRBV19 with TRBJ1-1, with D maybe TRBD1 (5 bases). Looked up from germline, CDR1 is LNHDA and CDR2 is SQIVND (reference sequence). The CDR3 has 16 amino acids. Trimming left V 10 bases short and J 4 bases short, with 25 bases between.

CDR3 DNA: TGTGCCACCCGCGAGACAGGATTCTCTGGGGCCAACGTCCTGACTTTC. It translates to CATRETGFSGANVLTF. The chain employs TRBV15 and TRBJ2-6; the D gene is possibly TRBD1 (6 bases). Trimming took 8 bases from V and 0 from J, leaving 14 bases between them. In germline, CDR1 is LNHNV, CDR2 YYDKDF (reference sequence). CDR3 length equals 16 residues.

The genes are TRBV6-5 and TRBJ1-3; the match to TRBD1 covers 7 bases. Germline V gene lookup returns CDR1 MNHEY and CDR2 SVGAGI. V dropped 0 bases and J dropped 2; count of bases not matched to a gene: 4. There are 16 residues in the CDR3. The CDR3 protein is CASSYSMTGTGNTIYF. Written as DNA, the CDR3 is TGTGCCAGCAGTTACTCGATGACAGGGACTGGAAACACCATATATTTT.

This chain connects TRBV4-3 to TRBJ2-7; TRBD1 is a possible D gene (7 bases). This CDR3 spans 13 amino acids. V gave up 4 bases and J gave up 7 bases, with 14 bases separating them. CDR1 LGHNA and CDR2 YSLEER come from the germline V gene. CDR3 in amino acids: CASSPVSGGEQYF. The CDR3 DNA reads as TGCGCCAGCAGCCCCGTGTCAGGGGGGGAGCAGTACTTC.

This clone was seen only once. The junction and the germline gene differ at one end; a read error may be behind it. The CDR3 nucleotides read TGTGCCAGCAGCGTAGCGACAGGGGACAATGAAAAACTGTTTTTT. Its translation is CASSVATGDNEKLFF. This sequence joins TRBV7-9 and TRBJ1-4; TRBD1 matches at 8 bases. CDR1 and CDR2 (germline): SEHNR, FQNEAQ (reference sequence). This CDR3 contains 15 residues.

The V and J genes are TRBV11-3 and TRBJ2-1; TRBD2 agrees at 8 bases. This CDR3 spans 18 amino acids. The J segment lost 8 bases and the V segment lost 4 bases, leaving 19 bases of the junction unmatched. Looked up from germline, CDR1 is SGHNT and CDR2 is YENEEA. The CDR3 here is CASSSLRRLAGTFDEQFF. CDR3 nucleotides: TGTGCCAGCAGCTCACTCAGGAGGCTAGCGGGCACGTTTGATGAGCAGTTCTTC.

This clone was seen more than once but under ten times. This rearrangement joins TRBV18 to TRBJ2-7; 7 bases align to TRBD2. V lost 6 bases, J lost 2 bases, and 7 bases stayed unmatched. Looked up from germline, CDR1 is KGHSH and CDR2 is LQKENI. The CDR3 totals 14 residues. DNA for the CDR3: TGTGCCAGCTCTCTCACTAGCGACCCCTACGAGCAGTACTTC. Its protein is CASSLTSDPYEQYF.

CDR3 sequence: CASSLWGGETQYF. CDR3 in DNA: TGCGCCAGCAGCTTGTGGGGGGGCGAGACCCAGTACTTC. The chain is built from TRBV5-1 and TRBJ2-5; a weak D match, TRBD2 (7 bases). CDR3 length: 13 amino acids. V gave up 1 base and J gave up 5 bases, with 9 bases separating them. Per the germline V gene, CDR1 is SGHRS and CDR2 is YFSETQ.

This sequence joins TRBV5-1 and TRBJ2-2; the match to TRBD2 covers 8 bases. Germline-derived CDR1 and CDR2 are SGHRS and YFSETQ. V gave up 4 bases and J gave up 0 bases; unmatched junction bases: 2. The length of the CDR3 is 15 residues. CDR3 in DNA: TGCGCCAGCAGCGAAGCGGGGGCGAACACCGGGGAGCTGTTTTTT. Translation gives CASSEAGANTGELFF.